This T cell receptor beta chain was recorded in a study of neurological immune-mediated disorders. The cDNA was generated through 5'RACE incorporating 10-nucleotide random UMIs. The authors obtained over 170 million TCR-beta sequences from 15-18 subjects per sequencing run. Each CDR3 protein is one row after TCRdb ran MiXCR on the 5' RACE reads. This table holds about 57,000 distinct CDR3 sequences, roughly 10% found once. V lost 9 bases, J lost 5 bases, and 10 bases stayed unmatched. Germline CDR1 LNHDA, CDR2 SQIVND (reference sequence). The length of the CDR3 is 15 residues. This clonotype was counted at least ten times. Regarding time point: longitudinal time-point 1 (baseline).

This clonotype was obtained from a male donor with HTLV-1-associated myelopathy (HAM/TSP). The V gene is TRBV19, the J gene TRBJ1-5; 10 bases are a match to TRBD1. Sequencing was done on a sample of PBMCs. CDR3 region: CASETGTGAHQPQHF. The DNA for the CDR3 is TGTGCCAGCGAGACCGGGACAGGGGCACATCAGCCCCAGCATTTT.